This T cell receptor (beta chain) stems from a study of T cell responses to AZD1222 COVID-19 vaccine. Germline CDR1 is MNHEY and CDR2 is SMNVEV (reference sequence). V was cut by 7 bases and J by 2 bases, with 15 bases left in between. There are 15 residues in the CDR3. Study observations and caveats: Researchers report vaccine-associated CD4 TCRs spanning spike, with dominance at 160-218 and 743-854. A rise in Spike-specific TCR breadth and depth followed two AZD1222 doses. A mostly white British donor set with more females was recruited, and clonal diversity was possibly underestimated.

The data were produced by immunoSEQ multiplex PCR, yet TCRdb's version contains in-frame clones alone and is incomplete. This table has about 100,000 clones, around 87% appearing once. Regarding this clone: The antigen remains undetermined.

This sequence joins TRBV27 and TRBJ2-1, with D tentatively TRBD2 (6 bases). The sample consisted of peripheral blood, taken on day 0 of MenACWY control vaccination. This sequence was found in an adult in good health. In DNA form, the CDR3 reads TGTGCCAGCACCCTGGGAATAGCGGCCTACAATGAGCAGTTCTTC. As protein: CASTLGIAAYNEQFF.